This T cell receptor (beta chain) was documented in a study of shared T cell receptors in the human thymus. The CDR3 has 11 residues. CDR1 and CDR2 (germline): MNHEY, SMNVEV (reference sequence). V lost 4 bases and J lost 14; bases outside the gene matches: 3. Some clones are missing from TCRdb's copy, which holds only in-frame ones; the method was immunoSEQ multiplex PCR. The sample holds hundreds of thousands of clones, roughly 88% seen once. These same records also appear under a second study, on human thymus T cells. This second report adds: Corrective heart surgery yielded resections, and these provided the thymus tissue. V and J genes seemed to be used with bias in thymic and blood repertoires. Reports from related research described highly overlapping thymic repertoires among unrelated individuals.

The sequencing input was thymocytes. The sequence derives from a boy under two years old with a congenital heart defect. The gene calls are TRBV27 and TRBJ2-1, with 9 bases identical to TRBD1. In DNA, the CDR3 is TGTGCCAGCAGTTCCCGGGACAGGGAGTTCTTC. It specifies CASSSRDREFF.